These 30 T cell receptor beta chains came from one sample sequenced in a study of blood T cell repertoires in COVID-19. Repertoires were generated with immunoSEQ multiplex PCR, while TCRdb's copy carries only in-frame clones and drops some. The data show 250,000 to 350,000 clones, about 89% seen once. Sequencing input: peripheral blood. The receptors come from a man younger than 35 who had recovered from COVID-19.

The gene calls are TRBV7-9 and TRBJ1-1; D is uncertain. Trimming shortened V by 6 bases and J by 1 base, and 15 bases separated the two germline ends. Germline V CDR1 and CDR2: SEHNR, FQNEAQ (reference sequence). The CDR3 contains 15 residues. The CDR3 loop is CASRPVSYQNTEAFF. For the CDR3, the DNA is TGTGCCAGCAGGCCTGTTAGTTATCAGAACACTGAAGCTTTCTTT. The whole variable domain, remainder taken from reference TRBV7-9 and TRBJ1-1, is DTGVSQNPRHKITKRGQNVTFRCDPISEHNRLYWYRQTLGQGPEFLTYFQNEAQLEKSRLLSDRFSAERPKGSFSTLEIQRTEQGDSAMYLCASRPVSYQNTEAFFGQGTRLTVV.

CDR3 DNA sequence: TGTGCCAGCAGCTCGGAAGGCGGGAGTTATTACGAGCAGTACTTC. Its translation: CASSSEGGSYYEQYF. The rearrangement uses TRBV11-1 and TRBJ2-7; 7 nucleotides align to TRBD2. Germline trimming cut 4 bases from V and 4 bases from J; bases unmatched to any gene: 10. The CDR3 contains 15 residues. The V gene's germline CDR1 is SGHAT and CDR2 FQDESV (reference sequence).

The gene calls are TRBV4-3 and TRBJ2-3; D is undetermined. The CDR3 contains 15 residues. V was clipped by 0 bases and J by 6 bases, with 13 bases between them. CDR1 is LGHNA, CDR2 YSLEER, per germline. The CDR3 DNA sequence: TGCGCCAGCAGCCAAGATTCCCCCTCTAGGGATACGCAGTATTTT. This translates into CASSQDSPSRDTQYF.

V usage is TRBV4-2 and J usage is TRBJ2-1; 8 bases are a match to TRBD1. Germline V CDR1 and CDR2: LGHNA, YNFKEQ. The CDR3 consists of 15 residues. With V trimmed by 4 bases and J by 5 bases, 7 bases remained unmatched. CDR3 protein: CASSRPGTGNNEQFF. The CDR3 DNA reads as TGTGCCAGCAGCCGACCCGGGACAGGAAACAATGAGCAGTTCTTC.

The V call is TRBV2, the J call TRBJ1-1, with 9 bases fitting TRBD1. Losses at the gene ends were 5 bases for V and 3 bases for J; bases not matched to a gene: 7. The CDR3 is 15 residues long. Germline V lookup: CDR1 SNHLY, CDR2 FYNNEI. The CDR3 DNA reads TGTGCCAGCAGTCCTGACAGGGGGACGGACACTGAAGCTTTCTTT. This codes for CASSPDRGTDTEAFF.

This clone was recorded only once. The chain joins TRBV9 to TRBJ2-7; TRBD1 agrees at 8 bases. The germline V gene has CDR1 SGDLS and CDR2 YYNGEE. With V trimmed by 0 bases and J by 0 bases, 2 bases remained unmatched. The length of the CDR3 is 15 residues. DNA for the CDR3: TGTGCCAGCAGCGTAGGTGGACAGGGCTCCTACGAGCAGTACTTC. This sequence encodes CASSVGGQGSYEQYF.

A few counts support this clone. The chain couples TRBV7-3 to TRBJ1-6; a weak D match, TRBD1 (5 bases). There are 14 residues in the CDR3. Per germline, CDR1 SGHTA and CDR2 FQGTGA. The ends were cut back, 5 bases at V and 8 bases at J, with 13 bases in the middle. The CDR3 region is CASSRGVGDSPLHF. DNA for the CDR3: TGTGCCAGCAGCCGCGGGGTGGGGGATTCACCCCTCCACTTT. Full variable domain (remainder filled in from reference TRBV7-3 and TRBJ1-6): GAGVSQTPSNKVTEKGKYVELRCDPISGHTALYWYRQSLGQGPEFLIYFQGTGAADDSGLPNDRFFAVRPEGSVSTLKIQRTERGDSAVYLCASSRGVGDSPLHFGNGTRLTVT.

The chain links TRBV28 to TRBJ2-1; a possible D gene is TRBD1 (6 bases). There are 19 residues in the CDR3. Germline V gene lookup returns CDR1 MDHEN and CDR2 SYDVKM. V was clipped by 3 bases and J by 1 base, with 22 bases between them. CDR3 region: CASSFFGQIGVGSYNEQFF. CDR3 coding DNA: TGTGCCAGCAGTTTCTTCGGACAGATTGGGGTTGGATCCTACAATGAGCAGTTCTTC.

The chain has TRBV4-3 and TRBJ2-1, with 15 bases lining up with TRBD2. Germline-derived CDR1 and CDR2 are LGHNA and YSLEER. The junction had 13 bases not matched to a gene; V was cut back by 1 base and J by 6 bases. This CDR3 is built from 20 residues. CDR3 nucleotide sequence: TGCGCCAGCAGCCAAGGAGAGGGGCTGGGGACTAGCGGGGGGCTCAATGAGCAGTTCTTC. It translates to CASSQGEGLGTSGGLNEQFF.

J is TRBJ1-2 and V is TRBV6-5, with D unclear. The germline V and J ends were trimmed by 4 bases and 3 bases, with 9 bases remaining between them. CDR1 is MNHEY and CDR2 is SVGAGI in the germline V gene. The CDR3 covers 13 residues. The chain's CDR3 is CASSSGLYYGYTF. CDR3 sequence (DNA): TGTGCCAGCAGTTCCGGACTTTACTATGGCTACACCTTC.

This clone was counted between two and nine times. The genes are TRBV12-3 or TRBV12-4 and TRBJ1-5, with D unresolved. CDR3 size: 13 residues. Trimming shortened V by 5 bases and J by 3 bases, and 8 bases separated the two germline ends. The CDR3 here is CASSPFFNQPQHF. Here the CDR3 DNA reads TGTGCCAGCAGTCCGTTTTTCAATCAGCCCCAGCATTTT.

The CDR3 coding sequence is TGTGCCAGCAGCCGGGACAGGGGGCCCTTGTACAATGAGCAGTTCTTC. Translating it yields CASSRDRGPLYNEQFF. This rearrangement joins TRBV7-6 to TRBJ2-1; 12 bases are shared with TRBD1. The CDR3 is 16 residues long. Germline V gives CDR1 SGHVS, CDR2 FNYEAQ. After removal of 5 bases from V and 4 bases from J, the junction contained 6 bases not matched to a gene.

The chain employs TRBV19 and TRBJ1-4, with D tentatively TRBD1 (5 bases). In germline, CDR1 is LNHDA, CDR2 SQIVND (reference sequence). The ends were cut back, 4 bases at V and 7 bases at J, with 31 bases in the middle. The CDR3 has 20 amino acids. The CDR3 region is CASSNSHPTAIFRFGEKLFF. The CDR3 coding sequence is TGTGCCAGTAGTAACTCCCACCCGACAGCTATTTTCAGGTTTGGTGAAAAACTGTTTTTT.

The chain combines TRBV21-1 with TRBJ1-1; the table's D call, TRBD1, has no DNA check behind it. TRBV21-1 represents a pseudogene. The CDR3 runs to 16 residues. CDR3 in DNA: TGTGCCAGCAGCAAAGGCCCCGGGGACAATAACACTGAAGCTTTCTTT. This sequence encodes CASSKGPGDNNTEAFF.

This chain connects TRBV18 to TRBJ1-2, with TRBD1 identical over 11 bases. The CDR3 has 15 amino acids. V lost 3 bases to trimming and J lost 3 bases; unmatched junction nucleotides: 3. The germline V gene has CDR1 KGHSH and CDR2 LQKENI. In nucleotides, the CDR3 is TGTGCCAGCTCACCGACGGGACAGGGGGACTATGGCTACACCTTC. The encoded protein is CASSPTGQGDYGYTF.

This clone came up once. This sample includes further DNA sequences coding for the same CDR3. V usage is TRBV19 and J usage is TRBJ2-7; D ambiguous. V lost 6 bases and J lost 3, with 6 bases in between. Germline V gene data show CDR1 as LNHDA and CDR2 as SQIVND (reference sequence). The CDR3 is made up of 11 amino acids. CDR3 loop: CASRRGYEQYF. The DNA for the CDR3 is TGTGCCAGTAGAAGAGGCTACGAGCAGTACTTC.

For the CDR3, the DNA is TGTGCCAGCAGCGGACTAGCGGGAGGTGAGCAGTTCTTC. Translation gives CASSGLAGGEQFF. This chain joins TRBV12-3 or TRBV12-4 and TRBJ2-1; TRBD2 matches at 14 bases. CDR3 size: 13 residues. Germline trimming cut 6 bases from V and 9 bases from J; bases unmatched to any gene: 1.

V gene TRBV10-3 combines with J gene TRBJ2-1; weak D call: TRBD2 (5 bases). The CDR3 spans 16 residues. Germline V gene data show CDR1 as ENHRY and CDR2 as SYGVKD. The V gene lost 2 bases and the J gene lost 4 bases, with 15 bases spanning the gap. In DNA, the CDR3 is TGTGCCATCAGTGAGGGGAGCGGACCTAAATACAATGAGCAGTTCTTC. It codes for CAISEGSGPKYNEQFF.

V is TRBV7-3 and J is TRBJ2-3; perhaps TRBD2 as D (6 bases). The CDR3 contains 16 residues. In germline, CDR1 is SGHTA, CDR2 FQGTGA. Trimming removed 2 bases at V and 4 bases at J, with 16 bases between. CDR3 protein: CASSLEGGRAPDTQYF. The CDR3 DNA follows: TGTGCCAGCAGCTTAGAGGGAGGCAGGGCTCCAGATACGCAGTATTTT.

The chain is built from TRBV19 and TRBJ1-4, with TRBD1 matching over 12 bases. The germline V gene has CDR1 LNHDA and CDR2 SQIVND (reference sequence). CDR3 length equals 17 residues. The J segment lost 2 bases and the V segment lost 4 bases, leaving 5 bases of the junction unmatched. The CDR3 DNA reads TGTGCCAGTAGTACCCCCGGGACAGGGGGCACTAATGAAAAACTGTTTTTT. Translation: CASSTPGTGGTNEKLFF.

This sequence joins TRBV12-2 and TRBJ2-7; the D call TRBD2 from the table was never checked on the DNA. TRBV12-2 is a pseudogene. This CDR3 has 13 residues. The CDR3 is CASRPSGDHEQYF. As DNA, the CDR3 is TGTGCAAGTCGTCCTAGCGGGGACCACGAGCAGTACTTC.

The chain couples TRBV28 to TRBJ2-1; D gene ambiguous. Looked up from germline, CDR1 is MDHEN and CDR2 is SYDVKM. V lost 5 bases to trimming and J lost 8 bases, with 7 bases between them. The CDR3 has 11 amino acids. CDR3 coding DNA: TGTGCCAGCAGTCCTAGATATGAGCAGTTCTTC. Its translation is CASSPRYEQFF.

This sequence joins TRBV11-2 and TRBJ2-1; D not resolved. The CDR3 consists of 15 residues. V dropped 0 bases and J dropped 2 bases, with 8 bases sitting between them. The V gene's germline CDR1 is SGHAT and CDR2 FQNNGV. The CDR3 loop reads CASSLDLLTYNEQFF. CDR3 DNA sequence: TGTGCCAGCAGCTTAGATCTACTAACCTACAATGAGCAGTTCTTC.

This chain joins TRBV13 and TRBJ2-5; 9 bases match TRBD1. Germline CDR1 is PRHDT and CDR2 is FYEKMQ (reference sequence). CDR3 size: 14 residues. With 5 bases clipped from V and 4 bases from J, the junction kept 5 bases outside the gene matches. The CDR3 nucleotides are TGTGCCAGCAGCCCGACAGGGGGTGGAGAGACCCAGTACTTC. It specifies CASSPTGGGETQYF.

The J gene is TRBJ1-1, the V gene TRBV11-3, with no clear D. V was pared by 3 bases and J by 3 bases, with 8 bases between. Germline assignment: CDR1 SGHNT and CDR2 YENEEA. There are 13 residues in the CDR3. The CDR3, as DNA: TGTGCCAGCAGCTTCCGGGGTTACACTGAAGCTTTCTTT. Protein: CASSFRGYTEAFF.

The rearrangement uses TRBV6-2 or TRBV6-3 and TRBJ1-5; D gene unclear. Looked up from germline, CDR1 is MNHEY and CDR2 is SVGEGT. Trimming stripped 1 base from V and 3 bases from J, with 7 bases between. The CDR3 has 14 amino acids. In DNA, the CDR3 is TGTGCCAGCAGTTACTTCGACATCAATCAGCCCCAGCATTTT. It codes for CASSYFDINQPQHF.

The chain carries TRBV13 and TRBJ2-7; D gene uncertain. Trimming took 3 bases from V and 2 from J, leaving 5 bases between them. CDR1 and CDR2 from the germline V gene are PRHDT and FYEKMQ (reference sequence). The CDR3 is 12 amino acids. CDR3 in amino acids: CASSFYTYEQYF. As DNA, the CDR3 is TGTGCCAGCAGCTTTTACACCTACGAGCAGTACTTC.

As regards this clone: The sample contains more than one DNA sequence encoding this CDR3. The chain is built from TRBV5-1 and TRBJ1-2; D might be TRBD1 (5 bases). This CDR3 has 13 amino acids. The germline V gene has CDR1 SGHRS and CDR2 YFSETQ. V lost 2 bases, J lost 4 bases, and 9 bases lay in between. The CDR3 sequence: CASSLGAGYGYTF. As DNA, the CDR3 is TGCGCCAGCAGCTTAGGGGCCGGCTATGGCTACACCTTC.

The chain combines TRBV30 with TRBJ2-2; D ambiguous. In germline, CDR1 is GTSNPN, CDR2 SVGIG (reference sequence). This CDR3 comprises 13 residues. The germline V and J ends were trimmed by 1 base and 5 bases, with 8 bases remaining between them. CDR3 sequence (DNA): TGTGCCTGGAGTGGCCCTAGGACCGGGGAGCTGTTTTTT. Its protein is CAWSGPRTGELFF.

This rearrangement joins TRBV7-9 to TRBJ2-2, with D possibly being TRBD1 (6 bases). Germline V gene sequence: CDR1 SEHNR, CDR2 FQNEAQ (reference sequence). V was pared by 5 bases and J by 5 bases, with 12 bases between. The CDR3 length is 14 residues. CDR3 sequence: CASSKIGGTGELFF. Written as DNA, the CDR3 is TGTGCCAGCAGCAAAATAGGGGGAACCGGGGAGCTGTTTTTT. The whole variable domain, filled in from reference TRBV7-9 and TRBJ2-2, reads DTGVSQNPRHKITKRGQNVTFRCDPISEHNRLYWYRQTLGQGPEFLTYFQNEAQLEKSRLLSDRFSAERPKGSFSTLEIQRTEQGDSAMYLCASSKIGGTGELFFGEGSRLTVL.